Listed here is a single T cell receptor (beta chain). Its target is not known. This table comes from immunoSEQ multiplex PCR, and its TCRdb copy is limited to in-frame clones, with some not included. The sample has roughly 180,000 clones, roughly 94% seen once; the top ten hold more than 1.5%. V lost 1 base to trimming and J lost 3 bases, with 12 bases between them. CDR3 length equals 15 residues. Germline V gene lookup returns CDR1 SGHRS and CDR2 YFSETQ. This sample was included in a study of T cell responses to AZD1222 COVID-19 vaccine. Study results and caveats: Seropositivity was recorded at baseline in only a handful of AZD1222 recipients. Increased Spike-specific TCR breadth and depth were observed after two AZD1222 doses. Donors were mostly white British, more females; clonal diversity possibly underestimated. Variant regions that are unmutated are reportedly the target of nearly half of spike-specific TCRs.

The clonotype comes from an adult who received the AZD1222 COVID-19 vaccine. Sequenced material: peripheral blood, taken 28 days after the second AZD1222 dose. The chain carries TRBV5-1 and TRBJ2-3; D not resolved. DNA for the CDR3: TGCGCCAGCAGCTTGAGTACCGCGGCGACAGATACGCAGTATTTT. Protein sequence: CASSLSTAATDTQYF.